This T cell receptor beta chain was found in a study of shared clonotypes between healthy human individuals. Whole-study context: Plates per donor: three CD4 naive, three CD4 memory, two CD8 naive, one CD8 memory.

The donor cohort consisted entirely of Caucasian adults residing in Nashville, Tennessee. Repertoires were generated with immunoSEQ multiplex PCR, while TCRdb's copy carries only in-frame clones and drops some. The sample records over 950,000 clones, around 77% being singletons. As for this clone: The identical CDR3 is also encoded by other nucleotide sequences in the sample.

The material sequenced was memory CD4+ T cells from PBMCs. Subset described: CD45RA-negative fraction. The receptor was isolated from a man between 18 and 35 years old in good health. Some clones in this sample may be carry-over from other donors' samples.

CDR3 loop: CASSPGQGNYGYTF. The CDR3, as DNA: TGTGCCAGCTCCCCTGGACAGGGCAACTATGGCTACACCTTC. V usage is TRBV18 and J usage is TRBJ1-2; TRBD1 agrees at 8 bases. Trimming removed 6 bases from V and 2 bases from J; junction bases left unmatched: 5. CDR1 is KGHSH and CDR2 is LQKENI in the germline V gene. The CDR3 has 14 residues.